Below, one T cell receptor (beta chain) is given with its context. The antigen remains unidentified. This entry belongs to a study of cytomegalovirus exposure and HLA in healthy donors. Study-wide context: The study placed approximately 81% of its approximately 360 genotyped donors in the Caucasian-associated ancestry cluster.

The PCR used 60 Vbeta and 13 Jbeta primers. TCRdb's copy holds only in-frame clones and misses some; the assay was immunoSEQ multiplex PCR. The ten top clones account for approximately 0.63%, within a sample of fewer than 100,000 clones. General observations from the study: Cytomegalovirus-associated TCR beta chains were listed, numbering under 200. Segments of the TCR beta V type were, in most cases, productive about 90% or about 30% of the time in an earlier analysis.

The CDR3 is 13 residues long. Trimming cost V 4 bases and J 1 base, with 7 bases left between them. CDR1 is LNHDA and CDR2 is SQIVND in the germline V gene (reference sequence). This TCR was recovered from a man aged 45-65 years in good health and CMV-seronegative. V gene TRBV19 combines with J gene TRBJ1-1; D is unresolved. Sequenced sample: PBMCs. The CDR3 here is CASSTQTNTEAFF. The CDR3, as DNA: TGTGCCAGTAGTACACAAACGAACACTGAAGCTTTCTTT. Full variable domain (missing parts from reference TRBV19 and TRBJ1-1): DGGITQSPKYLFRKEGQNVTLSCEQNLNHDAMYWYRQDPGQGLRLIYYSQIVNDFQKGDIAEGYSVSREKKESFPLTVTSAQKNPTAFYLCASSTQTNTEAFFGQGTRLTVV.